The clone carrying this T cell receptor beta chain was seen more than once but under ten times. The length of the CDR3 is 14 residues. The V gene lost 3 bases and the J gene lost 0 bases, with 9 bases spanning the gap. This specimen comes from a study of regulatory T cells in long-lasting Graves disease. Time point specified: newly diagnosed GD, antithyroid drugs for less than 3 months. RNA isolated from PBMCs was used to make the TCR library. A blood draw put around 9 milliliters of peripheral blood into EDTA tubes. Arm-PCR of CDR3 regions and iRepertoire HTBI primers were the basis on which TCR beta libraries were built. TCRdb fed the multiplex PCR reads into MiXCR, producing one record per CDR3 protein. The data hold some 490,000 distinct CDR3 sequences, with about 12% observed a single time. This same sample was also taken into another study, of T cells in Graves' hyperthyroidism and ophthalmopathy. From that report: Graves' hyperthyroidism showing no ophthalmopathy progression within 18 months was considered stable. Stable hyperthyroidism was separated from ophthalmopathy by a model based on 13 V-J features.

This specimen was peripheral blood mononuclear cells (PBMCs), taken at new diagnosis, from a patient treated with antithyroid drugs. The TCR sequence derives from a woman in her 30s with Graves disease. The chain links TRBV12-3 or TRBV12-4 to TRBJ2-7, with D hard to call. CDR3 DNA: TGTGCCAGCAGTTTTTCAGACGACTCCTACGAGCAGTACTTC. Its translation: CASSFSDDSYEQYF.